The source of this T cell receptor (beta chain) is a study of blood T cell repertoires in COVID-19. For the study at large: PBMCs, B-cell-depleted T cells, or T cells were the source of the cDNA or gDNA that made up the material.

This clone was observed a handful of times. This table comes from immunoSEQ multiplex PCR, and its TCRdb copy is limited to in-frame clones, with some not included. The sample includes about 280,000 clones, roughly 85% of them seen just once. What was sequenced was PBMCs or T cells enriched from blood (not recorded which). The receptor comes from a man aged 35 to 55 who had been exposed to COVID-19.

The CDR3 loop reads CASSDLRRRTGIMYF. CDR3 nucleotides: TGTGCCAGCAGTGATCTCCGCCGGAGGACAGGGATTATGTATTTT. J is TRBJ2-3 and V is TRBV6-1; 8 positions agree with TRBD1. The CDR3 contains 15 residues. Looked up from germline, CDR1 is MNHNS and CDR2 is SASEGT. Trimming at V came to 3 bases and at J to 14 bases, leaving 16 bases not matched to a gene.